This T cell receptor (beta chain) was retrieved from a study of shared clonotypes between healthy human individuals. Study-level information: CD8 memory received one plate per donor, CD8 naive two, CD4 memory three and CD4 naive three. Study-level findings and limits: Against clonotypes common to all four donors, non-shared ones had lower generation probabilities.

The naive CD8 subset, CD45RO-negative cells positively selected for CCR7, excluded terminally differentiated effector memory CD45RA+ cells. As regards this clone: Antigen: not known.

Per the study methods: ImmunoSEQ gave junction-only sequences without quality scores, so filtering differed. Clones were read by immunoSEQ multiplex PCR, and TCRdb kept only the in-frame ones, dropping some. The D gene and trimming were derived from the DNA, and the V and J assignments and clone size from that table. This sample has approximately 600,000 clones, with 85% to 95% found just once. Source material: naive CD8+ T cells sorted from blood. This sequence originates from a woman aged 25 to 39 in good health.

The CDR3 sequence: CASSLGDSSYGYTF. The CDR3, as DNA: TGTGCCAGCAGTTTAGGGGACAGTTCCTATGGCTACACCTTC. The chain uses TRBV28 and TRBJ1-2; TRBD1 agrees at 7 bases. Germline CDR1 reads MDHEN; CDR2 reads SYDVKM. V lost 2 bases, J lost 4 bases, and 4 bases stayed unmatched. This CDR3 has 14 residues.